Listed here are 29 T cell receptor beta chains from one sample, sequenced in a study of cytomegalovirus exposure and HLA in healthy donors. Primers for the PCR totalled 60 Vbeta and 13 Jbeta. Clones were read by immunoSEQ multiplex PCR, and TCRdb kept only the in-frame ones, dropping some. In all, the sample yields approximately 80,000 clones. Sequenced material: PBMCs. The source of these receptors is a woman under 40 in good health and CMV-seronegative.

The chain joins TRBV7-9 to TRBJ2-1, with D possibly matching TRBD2 (5 bases). The V gene's germline CDR1 is SEHNR and CDR2 FQNEAQ (reference sequence). This CDR3 has 15 amino acids. With 5 bases removed from V and 0 bases from J, the gap between germline ends came to 11 bases. CDR3 residues: CASSPVGSSYNEQFF. CDR3 bases: TGTGCCAGCAGCCCCGTGGGGAGCTCCTACAATGAGCAGTTCTTC.

The V gene is TRBV5-1, the J gene TRBJ2-5; maybe TRBD1 (6 bases). V lost 6 bases, J lost 2 bases, and 20 bases lay in between. Germline CDR1 is SGHRS and CDR2 is YFSETQ. This CDR3 spans 16 amino acids. The CDR3 DNA sequence: TGCGCCAGCACCCAAGGTGTGGGGACAACTCAAGAGACCCAGTACTTC. It yields the protein CASTQGVGTTQETQYF. Supplemented by reference TRBV5-1 and TRBJ2-5, the full variable domain reads KAGVTQTPRYLIKTRGQQVTLSCSPISGHRSVSWYQQTPGQGLQFLFEYFSETQRNKGNFPGRFSGRQFSNSRSEMNVSTLELGDSALYLCASTQGVGTTQETQYFGPGTRLLVL.

Written as DNA, the CDR3 is TGTGCCTGGAGTCTGACTAGCGGGGTATACAATGAGCAGTTCTTC. Amino acid sequence: CAWSLTSGVYNEQFF. The chain has TRBV30 and TRBJ2-1, with TRBD2 matching 11 bases. Trimming at V came to 2 bases and at J to 4 bases, leaving 4 bases not matched to a gene. This CDR3 has 15 residues. In germline, CDR1 is GTSNPN, CDR2 SVGIG (reference sequence).

J is TRBJ2-1 and V is TRBV19; D remains ambiguous. Per the germline V gene, CDR1 is LNHDA and CDR2 is SQIVND (reference sequence). Between the trimmed V and J ends, which lost 5 bases and 5 bases, there was a span of 7 bases. This CDR3 spans 12 amino acids. CDR3 loop: CASSGINNEQFF. The CDR3 coding sequence is TGTGCCAGTAGTGGCATAAACAATGAGCAGTTCTTC. The whole variable domain, filled in from reference TRBV19 and TRBJ2-1, reads DGGITQSPKYLFRKEGQNVTLSCEQNLNHDAMYWYRQDPGQGLRLIYYSQIVNDFQKGDIAEGYSVSREKKESFPLTVTSAQKNPTAFYLCASSGINNEQFFGPGTRLTVL.

This rearrangement joins TRBV19 to TRBJ2-1; a weak D match, TRBD1 (5 bases). Germline CDR1 LNHDA, CDR2 SQIVND (reference sequence). The CDR3 totals 12 residues. The V end lost 10 bases, the J end lost 5 bases, and 12 bases lay between the germline ends. The CDR3 spells CAIQGPDNEQFF. The CDR3 nucleotides are TGTGCCATCCAGGGCCCTGACAATGAGCAGTTCTTC. Supplemented by reference TRBV19 and TRBJ2-1, the full variable domain reads DGGITQSPKYLFRKEGQNVTLSCEQNLNHDAMYWYRQDPGQGLRLIYYSQIVNDFQKGDIAEGYSVSREKKESFPLTVTSAQKNPTAFYLCAIQGPDNEQFFGPGTRLTVL.

The chain combines TRBV7-2 with TRBJ2-7, with 7 bases matching TRBD1. After removal of 0 bases from V and 3 bases from J, the junction contained 5 bases not matched to a gene. The CDR3 runs to 15 residues. Germline V gives CDR1 SGHTA, CDR2 FQGNSA. The DNA for the CDR3 is TGTGCCAGCAGCTTAGCGTCAGGGGGAGTCTACGAGCAGTACTTC. As protein: CASSLASGGVYEQYF.

V usage is TRBV28 and J usage is TRBJ2-5; D may be TRBD2 (6 bases). The CDR3 runs to 15 residues. In germline, CDR1 is MDHEN, CDR2 SYDVKM. With 7 bases removed from V and 6 bases from J, the gap between germline ends came to 21 bases. The DNA for the CDR3 is TGTGCCAGCATCGGTGGTGGGACGGCGGGGAAGACCCAGTACTTC. Its translation: CASIGGGTAGKTQYF.

The chain combines TRBV6-1 with TRBJ2-5; 10 nucleotides agree with TRBD1. This CDR3 region has 12 residues. Trimming removed 4 bases from V and 7 bases from J; junction bases left unmatched: 0. Germline CDR1 MNHNS, CDR2 SASEGT. The CDR3 spells CASSGTGGTQYF. The CDR3 DNA reads as TGTGCCAGCAGTGGGACAGGGGGGACCCAGTACTTC.

The V gene is TRBV29-1, the J gene TRBJ1-4, with D unclear. The CDR3 totals 13 residues. V gave up 6 bases and J gave up 0 bases, with 8 bases separating them. The V gene's germline CDR1 is SQVTM and CDR2 ANQGSEA. The DNA for the CDR3 is TGCAGCGTACGAGGTGCAACTAATGAAAAACTGTTTTTT. Translation: CSVRGATNEKLFF.

The chain uses TRBV4-1 and TRBJ1-1; D might be TRBD1 (6 bases). The ends were cut back, 1 base at V and 11 bases at J, with 20 bases in the middle. This CDR3 has 15 amino acids. CDR1 is MGHRA, CDR2 YSYEKL, per germline. The CDR3 bases are TGCGCCAGCAGCCAAGCCCCGGACAGCGCCGTTGGGGCTTTCTTT. This gives the protein CASSQAPDSAVGAFF.

The V call is TRBV5-1, the J call TRBJ1-1; TRBD1 matches 7 bases. This CDR3 spans 12 amino acids. The trim removed 4 bases at V and 7 bases at J, leaving 4 bases unmatched. CDR1 SGHRS and CDR2 YFSETQ come from the germline V gene. This chain's CDR3 is CASSLNRGEAFF. The CDR3 region has the DNA TGCGCCAGCAGCCTGAACAGGGGTGAAGCTTTCTTT.

This chain links TRBV18 with TRBJ2-6; D is uncertain. Trimming left V 3 bases short and J 0 bases short, with 6 bases between. The CDR3 is 15 residues long. The germline gives CDR1 KGHSH, CDR2 LQKENI. CDR3 loop: CASSPRSSGANVLTF. DNA of the CDR3: TGTGCCAGCTCACCGAGGAGCTCTGGGGCCAACGTCCTGACTTTC.

This chain joins TRBV6-5 and TRBJ1-1; D unclear. This CDR3 is built from 15 residues. The V end was cut by 0 bases, the J end by 1 base, with 9 bases between. Germline V gene data show CDR1 as MNHEY and CDR2 as SVGAGI. The CDR3 is CASSYSSKKNTEAFF. The CDR3 region has the DNA TGTGCCAGCAGTTACTCGAGCAAGAAGAACACTGAAGCTTTCTTT.

The chain employs TRBV6-5 and TRBJ1-1; 9 nucleotides line up with TRBD1. Unmatched junction bases numbered 7, after V lost 5 bases and J lost 9 bases. This CDR3 has 13 residues. CDR1 and CDR2 (germline): MNHEY, SVGAGI. CDR3 amino acids: CASSRSGQGKAFF. CDR3 bases: TGTGCCAGCAGTCGGTCGGGACAGGGAAAAGCTTTCTTT.

In regard to this clone: The junction and the germline gene differ at one end; a read error may be behind it. The J gene is TRBJ2-7, the V gene TRBV19, with D possibly matching TRBD1 (6 bases). Germline values: CDR1 LNHDA, CDR2 SQIVND (reference sequence). The CDR3 consists of 15 residues. CDR3 protein: CAGSISKDRAYEQYF. The CDR3 coding sequence is TGTGCCGGTAGTATAAGTAAGGACAGAGCCTACGAGCAGTACTTC.

The chain has TRBV7-9 and TRBJ1-1, with unresolved D. This CDR3 has 16 amino acids. Germline values: CDR1 SEHNR, CDR2 FQNEAQ (reference sequence). V dropped 5 bases and J dropped 0 bases, with 16 bases sitting between them. The chain's CDR3 is CASSGPLGRVNTEAFF. CDR3 coding DNA: TGTGCCAGCAGCGGACCTCTCGGGAGAGTGAACACTGAAGCTTTCTTT.

The chain joins TRBV5-1 to TRBJ1-2, with D possibly being TRBD1 (6 bases). V gave up 4 bases and J gave up 4 bases, with 17 bases separating them. There are 15 residues in the CDR3. CDR1 and CDR2 (germline): SGHRS, YFSETQ. CDR3 bases: TGCGCCAGCAGCCCGACAGGCCCTAACGCCTATGGCTACACCTTC. This gives the protein CASSPTGPNAYGYTF.

Here the CDR3 DNA reads TGTGCCATCAGTGAGTCCTGGGCAAACACCGGGGAGCTGTTTTTT. Translating it yields CAISESWANTGELFF. The chain couples TRBV10-3 to TRBJ2-2; D is undetermined. The V end lost 0 bases, the J end lost 2 bases, and 7 bases lay between the germline ends. The CDR3 sequence is 15 residues long. CDR1 and CDR2 from the germline V gene are ENHRY and SYGVKD.

The chain joins TRBV7-6 to TRBJ2-1; 7 bases match TRBD1. V lost 5 bases and J lost 0; bases outside the gene matches: 7. The CDR3 runs to 16 residues. In germline, CDR1 is SGHVS, CDR2 FNYEAQ. The chain's CDR3 is CASSATGPSSYNEQFF. As DNA, the CDR3 is TGTGCCAGCAGCGCGACAGGGCCCAGCTCCTACAATGAGCAGTTCTTC. The variable domain in full, completed from reference TRBV7-6 and TRBJ2-1, reads GAGVSQSPRYKVTKRGQDVALRCDPISGHVSLYWYRQALGQGPEFLTYFNYEAQQDKSGLPNDRFSAERPEGSISTLTIQRTEQRDSAMYRCASSATGPSSYNEQFFGPGTRLTVL.

This chain links TRBV29-1 with TRBJ1-1, with D unclear. The CDR3 extends over 8 amino acids. CDR1 and CDR2 from the germline V gene are SQVTM and ANQGSEA. This chain's CDR3 is CGMEGAFF. CDR3 DNA: TGCGGTATGGAGGGAGCTTTCTTT.

The V call is TRBV11-3, the J call TRBJ2-2; D is unclear. There are 13 residues in the CDR3. From germline, CDR1 is SGHNT and CDR2 YENEEA. Trimming took 4 bases from V and 1 from J, leaving 4 bases between them. The CDR3 protein is CASSSQNTGELFF. In DNA form, the CDR3 reads TGTGCCAGCAGCTCACAGAACACCGGGGAGCTGTTTTTT.

The chain couples TRBV11-2 to TRBJ2-3; D is uncertain. The CDR3 runs to 14 residues. The germline V and J ends were trimmed by 5 bases and 2 bases, with 11 bases remaining between them. Germline assignment: CDR1 SGHAT and CDR2 FQNNGV. In nucleotides, the CDR3 is TGTGCCAGCAGCCCCACTCCCCCCACAGATACGCAGTATTTT. Protein sequence: CASSPTPPTDTQYF.

This chain links TRBV19 with TRBJ1-1; 10 bases line up with TRBD1. The V gene's germline CDR1 is LNHDA and CDR2 SQIVND (reference sequence). The CDR3 has 12 amino acids. CDR3 nucleotides: TGTGCGGTGCGGACAGGGGGCACTGAAGCTTTCTTT. This translates into CAVRTGGTEAFF.

The rearrangement uses TRBV6-1 and TRBJ1-6, with 7 bases aligning to TRBD1. Trimming cost V 10 bases and J 6 bases; bases outside gene matches: 12. The CDR3 runs to 15 residues. Germline-derived CDR1 and CDR2 are MNHNS and SASEGT. As DNA, the CDR3 is TGTGCCACCAGACAGGGATCGGGGTTTAATTCACCCCTCCACTTT. It encodes CATRQGSGFNSPLHF.

The V gene is TRBV30, the J gene TRBJ1-4; D is uncertain. Per germline, CDR1 GTSNPN and CDR2 SVGIG (reference sequence). This CDR3 spans 16 amino acids. V was clipped by 1 base and J by 3 bases, with 15 bases between them. Here the CDR3 reads CAWSERGRQANEKLFF. Written as DNA, the CDR3 is TGTGCCTGGAGTGAGAGAGGCCGCCAAGCTAATGAAAAACTGTTTTTT. Looking up the rest from reference TRBV30 and TRBJ1-4 gives the full variable domain: SQTIHQWPATLVQPVGSPLSLECTVEGTSNPNLYWYRQAAGRGLQLLFYSVGIGQISSEVPQNLSASRPQDRQFILSSKKLLLSDSGFYLCAWSERGRQANEKLFFGSGTQLSVL.

The rearrangement joins TRBV4-2 to TRBJ1-5, with TRBD1 as a possible D gene (6 bases). This CDR3 is 13 amino acids long. Germline V CDR1 and CDR2: LGHNA, YNFKEQ. Trimming shortened V by 4 bases and J by 4 bases, and 8 bases separated the two germline ends. CDR3 region: CASSRTGNQPQHF. The CDR3 DNA follows: TGTGCCAGCAGCCGTACAGGGAATCAGCCCCAGCATTTT.

V gene TRBV18 combines with J gene TRBJ2-2, with D tentatively TRBD2 (6 bases). CDR1 is KGHSH, CDR2 LQKENI, per germline. V was trimmed by 6 bases and J by 0 bases, leaving 17 bases between them. The CDR3 extends over 17 amino acids. Here the CDR3 DNA reads TGTGCCAGCTCTCGGCAGTCGGCGGGGACGAACACCGGGGAGCTGTTTTTT. It is translated as CASSRQSAGTNTGELFF.

This chain links TRBV30 with TRBJ2-6, with D perhaps TRBD1 (5 bases). Germline V gene lookup returns CDR1 GTSNPN and CDR2 SVGIG (reference sequence). V lost 3 bases, J lost 2 bases, and 5 bases lay in between. The CDR3 extends over 13 amino acids. Here the CDR3 DNA reads TGTGCCTGGAGACAGGCTGGGGCCAACGTCCTGACTTTC. Translating gives CAWRQAGANVLTF.

The chain uses TRBV5-1 and TRBJ1-5, with a tentative D call TRBD1 (5 bases). The ends were cut back, 4 bases at V and 3 bases at J, with 11 bases in the middle. The length of the CDR3 is 14 residues. The V gene's germline CDR1 is SGHRS and CDR2 YFSETQ. Here the CDR3 DNA reads TGCGCCAGCAGCCCGGAGGGGAACAATCAGCCCCAGCATTTT. It codes for CASSPEGNNQPQHF.